Sequencing of this T cell receptor (beta chain) was carried out in a study of blood T cell repertoires in COVID-19. The assay was immunoSEQ multiplex PCR, and TCRdb's table has in-frame clones only and misses some. The sample includes a few hundred thousand clones, about 86% of them seen just once. CDR3 size: 16 residues. Germline assignment: CDR1 SGHRS and CDR2 YFSETQ. Between the trimmed V and J ends, which lost 3 bases and 8 bases, there was a span of 22 bases. The clonotype originates from a man between 18 and 29 years old with active or convalescent COVID-19. This sequence joins TRBV5-1 and TRBJ2-3; no definite D call. Sequencing used peripheral blood. CDR3 in DNA: TGCGCCAGCAGCTCGACCGACGGCTATGATCGAGGTACGCAGTATTTT. This gives the protein CASSSTDGYDRGTQYF.